This TCR beta chain came from a study of T cell changes during pregnancy in multiple sclerosis. Trimming took 3 bases from V and 0 from J, leaving 9 bases between them. The CDR3 runs to 15 residues. The germline CDR1 and CDR2 sequences are SGHDN and FVKESK. Assay: immunoSEQ multiplex PCR; the TCRdb copy retains only in-frame clones and omits some. In the table there are some 90,000 clones, around 92% of which are singletons. The chain uses TRBV14 and TRBJ1-3; D call uncertain. This TCR came from a female donor in good health, enrolled as a control in a pregnancy study. The material sequenced was peripheral blood, taken after pregnancy. CDR3 region: CASSQGFLSGNTIYF. For the CDR3, the DNA is TGTGCCAGCAGCCAGGGCTTTCTCTCTGGAAACACCATATATTTT.